These T cell receptor beta chains were read from a single sample in a study of blood T cell repertoires in COVID-19. TCRdb keeps only in-frame clones here, not all; method: immunoSEQ multiplex PCR. Of about 160,000 clones listed, about 92% are singletons. Sequences were obtained from peripheral blood. These receptors were collected from a man aged 30-40 years with COVID-19, enrolled during active disease. The CDR3 runs from the conserved cysteine through the conserved F or W. D genes are given only for firm matches. Expanded clones get a size class; other rows say once, few or many, or leave the size out.

J gene | clone size | D gene | V gene | CDR3 protein | CDR3 DNA
TRBJ1-1 | - | - | TRBV28 | CASSFPPGTRNTEAFF | TGTGCCAGCAGTTTCCCCCCAGGTACGCGGAACACTGAAGCTTTCTTT
TRBJ2-1 | - | TRBD2 | TRBV15 | CATSRDRSGRGYNEQFF | TGTGCCACCAGCAGAGACAGAAGCGGGAGAGGCTACAATGAGCAGTTCTTC
TRBJ1-1 | - | - | TRBV2 | CASGTANTEAFF | TGTGCCAGCGGAACAGCGAACACTGAAGCTTTCTTT
TRBJ2-1 | once | - | TRBV5-4 | CASSLAVLSAGAYNEQFF | TGTGCCAGCAGCTTGGCGGTTCTTTCGGCAGGGGCCTACAATGAGCAGTTCTTC
TRBJ1-2 | - | TRBD1 | TRBV11-2 | CASSAAEGAYGYTF | TGTGCCAGCAGCGCCGCGGAGGGGGCCTATGGCTACACCTTC
TRBJ1-5 | once | - | TRBV9 | CAITQSGAPIRLGCSDIKWPQHF | TGTGCCATCACCCAAAGCGGGGCACCAATACGCTTAGGGTGTTCGGATATCAAATGGCCCCAGCATTTT
TRBJ2-1 | - | TRBD2 | TRBV19 | CASSMGGTYNEQFF | TGTGCCAGTAGTATGGGAGGGACGTACAATGAGCAGTTCTTC
TRBJ1-3 | - | - | TRBV6-9 | CASSYRDTSSGNTIYF | TGTGCCAGCAGTTATAGGGACACGAGCTCTGGAAACACCATATATTTT
TRBJ1-2 | once | - | TRBV7-9 | CASSFSQGPLGYGYTF | TGTGCCAGCAGCTTCTCACAGGGACCCCTGGGCTATGGCTACACCTTC
TRBJ2-7 | - | TRBD1 | TRBV7-9 | CASSRDRYEQYF | TGTGCCAGCAGCCGGGACAGGTACGAGCAGTACTTC
TRBJ2-1 | - | TRBD2 | TRBV7-8 | CASSSPGLAYSYNEQFF | TGTGCCAGCAGCTCTCCCGGACTAGCGTACTCCTACAATGAGCAGTTCTTC
TRBJ1-6 | - | TRBD1 | TRBV6-5 | CASSSPDRGHSPLHF | TGTGCCAGCAGTTCCCCGGACAGGGGGCACTCACCCCTCCACTTT
TRBJ1-2 | - | TRBD1 | TRBV7-2 | CASSLYTGTGGDGYTF | TGTGCCAGCAGCTTGTATACCGGGACAGGGGGCGATGGCTACACCTTC
TRBJ2-5 | once | - | TRBV18 | CASSPLDSQETQYF | TGTGCCAGCTCACCTCTGGACAGCCAAGAGACCCAGTACTTC
TRBJ1-1 | - | - | TRBV2 | CASSEGWSTEAFF | TGTGCCAGCAGTGAAGGGTGGAGTACTGAAGCTTTCTTT
TRBJ1-5 | - | TRBD1 | TRBV5-6 | CASSFFQGAGQPQHF | TGTGCCAGCAGCTTTTTTCAGGGGGCAGGTCAGCCCCAGCATTTT
TRBJ2-1 | - | TRBD2 | TRBV6-2/TRBV6-3 | CASSYSLAGGREEQFF | TGTGCCAGCAGTTACTCGCTAGCGGGGGGCCGAGAGGAGCAGTTCTTC
TRBJ1-5 | - | TRBD1 | TRBV7-2 | CASSTRTGHNQPQHF | TGTGCCAGCAGCACAAGGACAGGGCACAATCAGCCCCAGCATTTT
TRBJ2-2 | once | TRBD1 | TRBV10-3 | CASAGTGSTGELFF | TGTGCCTCAGCCGGGACAGGGAGCACCGGGGAGCTGTTTTTT
TRBJ2-1 | once | - | TRBV6-5 | CASSLLVNEQFF | TGTGCCAGCAGTCTCCTAGTAAATGAGCAGTTCTTC
TRBJ2-3 | - | - | TRBV5-1 | CASSLRLGTDTQYF | TGCGCCAGCAGCTTGCGACTGGGCACAGATACGCAGTATTTT
TRBJ1-2 | - | - | TRBV6-5 | CASSYSPQGIYGYTF | TGTGCCAGCAGTTACTCTCCCCAGGGGATCTATGGCTACACCTTC
TRBJ1-2 | - | TRBD1 | TRBV5-5 | CASSLSQDREGYTF | TGTGCCAGCAGCCTTTCACAGGACAGGGAGGGCTACACCTTC
TRBJ2-4 | - | - | TRBV27 | CASSPGGRAELAKNIQYF | TGTGCCAGCAGCCCCGGTGGCAGGGCCGAGCTAGCCAAAAACATTCAGTACTTC
TRBJ2-5 | - | TRBD2 | TRBV5-1 | CASSFGTSGSKETQYF | TGCGCCAGCAGCTTTGGGACTAGCGGGAGTAAGGAGACCCAGTACTTC
TRBJ1-3 | - | TRBD1 | TRBV9 | CASSSSQGAGNTIYF | TGTGCCAGCAGCTCCAGCCAGGGGGCCGGAAACACCATATATTTT
TRBJ2-7 | - | TRBD1 | TRBV7-9 | CASSLILLQGATYEQYF | TGTGCCAGCAGCCTTATCCTCCTACAGGGGGCGACCTACGAGCAGTACTTC
TRBJ2-4 | - | - | TRBV30 | CAWSVIEGIQYF | TGTGCCTGGAGTGTAATCGAGGGCATTCAGTACTTC
TRBJ1-4 | - | - | TRBV27 | CASSIGQPNEKLFF | TGTGCCAGCAGTATAGGACAGCCTAATGAAAAACTGTTTTTT
TRBJ2-1 | - | TRBD1 | TRBV18 | CASSPGTGFDEQFF | TGTGCCAGCTCCCCCGGGACAGGGTTCGATGAGCAGTTCTTC
TRBJ1-2 | - | - | TRBV19 | CASSIDRNYGYTF | TGTGCCAGTAGTATCGACAGGAACTATGGCTACACCTTC
TRBJ2-3 | - | - | TRBV7-2 | CASSRGAGVTDTQYF | TGTGCCAGCAGCAGAGGGGCAGGGGTGACAGATACGCAGTATTTT
TRBJ2-2 | - | TRBD2 | TRBV15 | CATSRDYTTGELFF | TGTGCCACCAGCCGGGACTATACTACCGGGGAGCTGTTTTTT
TRBJ2-7 | - | TRBD1 | TRBV27 | CASSFLDRAGEQYF | TGTGCCAGCAGTTTCCTGGACAGGGCGGGAGAGCAGTACTTC
TRBJ2-7 | - | - | TRBV11-1 | CASSFGRRGYEQYF | TGTGCCAGCAGCTTTGGCCGGAGGGGCTACGAGCAGTACTTC
TRBJ2-5 | once | TRBD2 | TRBV18 | CASSQAGEETQYF | TGTGCCAGCTCGCAAGCGGGAGAGGAGACCCAGTACTTC
TRBJ2-7 | - | TRBD1 | TRBV19 | CASSLIPGQGVYEQYF | TGTGCCAGTAGTCTCATTCCCGGACAGGGGGTCTACGAGCAGTACTTC
TRBJ2-7 | - | TRBD1 | TRBV28 | CASTRTGGYEQYF | TGTGCCAGTACTCGGACAGGTGGTTACGAGCAGTACTTC
TRBJ2-1 | - | TRBD2 | TRBV30 | CAWTGLAGVPNEQFF | TGTGCCTGGACGGGACTAGCGGGAGTCCCCAATGAGCAGTTCTTC
TRBJ1-1 | - | TRBD1 | TRBV19 | CASSIFSSGQGAQIQLNTEAFF | TGTGCCAGTAGTATTTTTTCTTCGGGACAGGGGGCCCAAATTCAATTGAACACTGAAGCTTTCTTT
TRBJ2-2 | - | - | TRBV9 | CASSARDSPAGELFF | TGTGCCAGCAGCGCACGGGACTCTCCAGCCGGGGAGCTGTTTTTT
TRBJ2-3 | - | TRBD1 | TRBV6-6 | CASQLTGGTDTQYF | TGTGCCAGCCAGTTAACAGGGGGGACAGATACGCAGTATTTT
TRBJ2-4 | once | TRBD1 | TRBV9 | CASSTTSDRVDDIQYF | TGTGCCAGCAGCACAACCTCGGACAGGGTAGATGACATTCAGTACTTC
TRBJ2-5 | - | TRBD2 | TRBV7-2 | CASSFRLAEETQYF | TGTGCCAGCAGCTTCAGACTAGCGGAAGAGACCCAGTACTTC
TRBJ1-5 | once | - | TRBV5-6 | CASSRGWSNQPQHF | TGTGCCAGCAGCAGGGGTTGGAGCAATCAGCCCCAGCATTTT
TRBJ2-1 | - | - | TRBV24-1 | CATSEGGPNEQFF | TGTGCCACCAGTGAGGGGGGACCAAATGAGCAGTTCTTC
TRBJ2-1 | - | - | TRBV12-5 | CASEQGDEQFF | TGTGCTAGTGAACAGGGAGATGAGCAGTTCTTC
TRBJ2-6 | - | TRBD1 | TRBV10-3 | CAIKVSPGTGGSGANVLTF | TGTGCCATCAAGGTTTCCCCCGGGACAGGGGGCTCTGGGGCCAACGTCCTGACTTTC
TRBJ1-2 | - | TRBD1 | TRBV7-2 | CASSFSPGGGYGYTF | TGTGCCAGCAGCTTTTCACCAGGGGGTGGCTATGGCTACACCTTC
TRBJ1-4 | - | TRBD1 | TRBV3-1/TRBV3-2 | CASSRQGVAEKLFF | TGTGCCAGCAGTCGACAGGGGGTTGCTGAAAAACTGTTTTTT
TRBJ1-1 | - | - | TRBV28 | CASSLQTEAFF | TGTGCCAGCAGTTTACAAACTGAAGCTTTCTTT
TRBJ1-5 | - | - | TRBV7-3 | CASSQRYEDQPQHF | TGTGCCAGCAGCCAAAGATATGAGGATCAGCCCCAGCATTTT
TRBJ2-5 | - | TRBD2 | TRBV11-3 | CASSPGLAGGPGETQYF | TGTGCCAGCAGCCCTGGACTAGCGGGAGGGCCTGGAGAGACCCAGTACTTC
TRBJ2-7 | - | - | TRBV12-5 | CASGLGIGQMSSYEQYF | TGTGCTAGTGGTTTGGGAATAGGACAGATGAGCTCCTACGAGCAGTACTTC